The 20 T cell receptor beta chains below all came from one sample that was sequenced in a study of T cell repertoires in cytomegalovirus infection (dated by TCRdb to 2018 to 2020). The sequencer listed for this sample is Illumina HiSeq 1500. Using fastp trimming at Q25 and MiXCR clonotype assembly, TCRdb reanalyzed the public sequencing data and kept in-frame beta chains. Every entry covers one CDR3 protein and lists the most common genes and DNA from its rows. A total of about 460,000 distinct CDR3 sequences appear in this sample, approximately 10% of them only once. Roughly a tenth of the sample goes to the ten largest clones. Specimen: PBMCs. These receptors came from a human donor in good health (CMV status not recorded). Some clones in this sample may be carry-over from other donors' samples.

This clonotype was counted ten times or more. CDR3 region: CASNQGSEAFF. The CDR3, as DNA: TGTGCCAGCAACCAGGGTTCTGAAGCTTTCTTT. The chain has TRBV7-9 and TRBJ1-1, with a possible D match to TRBD1 (5 bases). The V and J ends lost 7 bases and 6 bases respectively, with 9 bases between them. There are 11 residues in the CDR3. CDR1 SEHNR and CDR2 FQNEAQ come from the germline V gene (reference sequence).

This rearrangement joins TRBV11-1 to TRBJ2-5, with D perhaps matching TRBD1 (5 bases). V dropped 3 bases and J dropped 2 bases, with 10 bases sitting between them. In germline, CDR1 is SGHAT, CDR2 FQDESV (reference sequence). The CDR3 contains 14 residues. CDR3 sequence (DNA): TGTGCCAGCAGCTTTGGGGCGGTACAAGAGACCCAGTACTTC. Its protein product is CASSFGAVQETQYF.

The V call is TRBV28, the J call TRBJ1-5; D remains ambiguous. This CDR3 contains 15 residues. Trimming left V 2 bases short and J 0 bases short, with 8 bases between. The germline CDR1 and CDR2 sequences are MDHEN and SYDVKM. In DNA, the CDR3 is TGTGCCAGCAGTTTAAGTCTGGGTAGCAATCAGCCCCAGCATTTT. Translation: CASSLSLGSNQPQHF. Full variable domain (outside the CDR3, taken from reference TRBV28 and TRBJ1-5): DVKVTQSSRYLVKRTGEKVFLECVQDMDHENMFWYRQDPGLGLRLIYFSYDVKMKEKGDIPEGYSVSREKKERFSLILESASTNQTSMYLCASSLSLGSNQPQHFGDGTRLSIL.

On this clonotype: A much larger clone lies a single base off, so this may be a read error. V and J are TRBV5-1 and TRBJ2-2; unclear D gene. The CDR3 contains 16 residues. Trimming removed 1 base at V and 5 bases at J, with 15 bases between. The germline gives CDR1 SGHRS, CDR2 YFSETQ. The CDR3 DNA reads as TGCGCCAGCAGCTTGTTTTATCAGTCAACTACCGGGGAGCTGTTTTTT. Translation gives CASSLFYQSTTGELFF. Full variable domain (missing parts from reference TRBV5-1 and TRBJ2-2): KAGVTQTPRYLIKTRGQQVTLSCSPISGHRSVSWYQQTPGQGLQFLFEYFSETQRNKGNFPGRFSGRQFSNSRSEMNVSTLELGDSALYLCASSLFYQSTTGELFFGEGSRLTVL.

In its sample, this clonotype was seen many times. The rearrangement links TRBV6-1 to TRBJ2-5; 8 bases match TRBD1. Trimming at V came to 9 bases and at J to 5 bases, leaving 8 bases not matched to a gene. This CDR3 comprises 13 residues. Per the germline V gene, CDR1 is MNHNS and CDR2 is SASEGT. CDR3 nucleotides: TGTGCCAGTTTGACAGGGGCCCAGGAGACCCAGTACTTC. This codes for CASLTGAQETQYF.

This clonotype was counted ten times or more. The chain couples TRBV7-3 to TRBJ2-3; D gene ambiguous. The ends were cut back, 1 base at V and 4 bases at J, with 3 bases in the middle. Germline CDR1 is SGHTA and CDR2 is FQGTGA. The length of the CDR3 is 12 residues. CDR3 DNA: TGTGCCAGCAGCTTAAACTCAGATACGCAGTATTTT. Protein sequence: CASSLNSDTQYF.

This clonotype has at least ten counts. The V gene is TRBV20-1, the J gene TRBJ1-2, with 7 positions matching TRBD1. CDR3 length: 15 amino acids. V trimming: 3 bases; J trimming: 2 bases; junction bases outside the gene matches: 9. Looked up from germline, CDR1 is DFQATT and CDR2 is SNEGSKA (reference sequence). The chain's CDR3 is CSASFAGQENYGYTF. Here the CDR3 DNA reads TGCAGTGCTAGCTTCGCCGGACAGGAAAACTATGGCTACACCTTC.

For this clonotype: A much larger clone sits a single nucleotide away, making a read error possible. CDR3 loop: CASSLRHGPSAEAFF. The CDR3 nucleotides read TGCGCCAGCAGCTTGAGGCATGGGCCCTCCGCTGAAGCTTTCTTT. V is TRBV5-1 and J is TRBJ1-1; no reliable D call. The germline gives CDR1 SGHRS, CDR2 YFSETQ. The CDR3 length is 15 residues. The V end lost 1 base, the J end lost 6 bases, and 16 bases lay between the germline ends.

V gene TRBV4-2 combines with J gene TRBJ1-1; 7 nucleotides agree with TRBD1. Germline V gene data show CDR1 as LGHNA and CDR2 as YNFKEQ. V lost 2 bases and J lost 0; bases outside the gene matches: 6. The CDR3 extends over 16 amino acids. This CDR3 reads CASSQSNRGMNTEAFF. Written as DNA, the CDR3 is TGTGCCAGCAGCCAATCCAACAGGGGTATGAACACTGAAGCTTTCTTT.

This clonotype was seen many times. This chain uses TRBV12-3 or TRBV12-4 with TRBJ2-2; 11 nucleotides align to TRBD2. After removal of 1 base from V and 4 bases from J, the junction contained 2 bases not matched to a gene. The CDR3 length is 16 residues. CDR3 nucleotides: TGTGCCAGCAGTTTAGAGGGACTAGCGGTCACCGGGGAGCTGTTTTTT. Translating gives CASSLEGLAVTGELFF.

This clonotype was found many times. The V call is TRBV19, the J call TRBJ2-2; D unresolved. In germline, CDR1 is LNHDA, CDR2 SQIVND (reference sequence). Trimming removed 7 bases from V and 1 base from J, with 7 bases in between. The CDR3 totals 13 residues. CDR3 bases: TGTGCCAGTATCAACGTGAACACCGGGGAGCTGTTTTTT. It codes for CASINVNTGELFF.

In this sample, this clonotype turned up a few times. The CDR3 region is CASSLGQGILGANVLTF. The DNA for the CDR3 is TGTGCCAGCAGCTTGGGACAGGGAATATTGGGGGCCAACGTCCTGACTTTC. The chain has TRBV7-9 and TRBJ2-6, with 9 bases lining up with TRBD1. This CDR3 spans 17 amino acids. The ends lost 3 bases at V and 4 bases at J; junction bases unmatched: 7. Per the germline V gene, CDR1 is SEHNR and CDR2 is FQNEAQ (reference sequence). The variable domain in full, completed from reference TRBV7-9 and TRBJ2-6, reads DTGVSQNPRHKITKRGQNVTFRCDPISEHNRLYWYRQTLGQGPEFLTYFQNEAQLEKSRLLSDRFSAERPKGSFSTLEIQRTEQGDSAMYLCASSLGQGILGANVLTFGAGSRLTVL.

This clonotype was detected ten times or more. The genes are TRBV7-9 and TRBJ1-2; possibly TRBD1 for D (6 bases). Trimming pared 6 bases from V and 8 bases from J, leaving 13 bases between. From germline, CDR1 is SEHNR and CDR2 FQNEAQ (reference sequence). The CDR3 loop spans 12 amino acids. This CDR3 reads CASRPERGGYTF. The CDR3 DNA reads as TGTGCCAGCAGGCCCGAGAGGGGGGGCTACACCTTC. Supplemented by reference TRBV7-9 and TRBJ1-2, the full variable domain reads DTGVSQNPRHKITKRGQNVTFRCDPISEHNRLYWYRQTLGQGPEFLTYFQNEAQLEKSRLLSDRFSAERPKGSFSTLEIQRTEQGDSAMYLCASRPERGGYTFGSGTRLTVV.

The sample holds a few counts of this clonotype. The rearrangement joins TRBV18 to TRBJ2-2; 7 bases fit TRBD1. The CDR3 covers 16 residues. CDR1 and CDR2 from the germline V gene are KGHSH and LQKENI. Germline trimming cut 6 bases from V and 5 bases from J; bases unmatched to any gene: 12. CDR3 in amino acids: CASSPIRQGATGELFF. The CDR3 DNA reads TGTGCCAGCTCTCCAATCCGACAGGGAGCGACCGGGGAGCTGTTTTTT. The full variable domain, its missing parts supplied by reference TRBV18 and TRBJ2-2, is NAGVMQNPRHLVRRRGQEARLRCSPMKGHSHVYWYRQLPEEGLKFMVYLQKENIIDESGMPKERFSAEFPKEGPSILRIQQVVRGDSAAYFCASSPIRQGATGELFFGEGSRLTVL.

Details on this clonotype: A much larger clone lies a single base off, so this may be a read error. The chain has TRBV19 and TRBJ1-1; maybe TRBD1 (5 bases). The CDR3 length is 13 residues. The germline V gene encodes CDR1 LNHDA and CDR2 SQIVND (reference sequence). The CDR3 DNA sequence: TGTGCCAGTAGTATTGCAGGGAACACTAAAGCTTTCTTT. Translation: CASSIAGNTKAFF.

The chain joins TRBV20-1 to TRBJ1-3; no clear D. V dropped 3 bases and J dropped 0 bases, with 9 bases sitting between them. Germline values: CDR1 DFQATT, CDR2 SNEGSKA (reference sequence). The CDR3 has 14 amino acids. In DNA form, the CDR3 reads TGCAGTGCTAGGCAGGCGAGCTCTGGAAACACCATATATTTT. It is translated as CSARQASSGNTIYF.

The rearrangement joins TRBV29-1 to TRBJ2-1; no clear D. Trimming took off 4 bases at V and 9 bases at J, with 13 bases between the two ends. The germline gives CDR1 SQVTM, CDR2 ANQGSEA. The CDR3 extends over 12 amino acids. This CDR3 reads CSVALEWIEQFF. CDR3 nucleotide sequence: TGCAGCGTTGCCCTAGAGTGGATTGAGCAGTTCTTC.

This clonotype was picked up many times. The chain uses TRBV10-3 and TRBJ2-5, with D possibly being TRBD2 (6 bases). Germline V CDR1 and CDR2: ENHRY, SYGVKD. V lost 0 bases to trimming and J lost 2 bases, with 10 bases between them. The CDR3 is made up of 15 amino acids. The CDR3, as DNA: TGTGCCATCAGTGAGTCACTTGGGGGGCAAGAGACCCAGTACTTC. Its protein product is CAISESLGGQETQYF.

This clonotype was picked up many times. The chain has TRBV7-3 and TRBJ1-1; the D gene is possibly TRBD1 (6 bases). CDR3 size: 15 residues. V lost 5 bases, J lost 4 bases, and 17 bases lay in between. CDR1 and CDR2 from the germline V gene are SGHTA and FQGTGA. The CDR3 sequence is CASSPNRGGVTEAFF. DNA of the CDR3: TGTGCCAGCAGCCCCAATAGGGGGGGAGTCACTGAAGCTTTCTTT.

This clonotype was recorded a few times. CDR3 DNA: TGCGCCAGCAGCTTGTCCGATAGCACTGAAGCTTTCTTT. It yields the protein CASSLSDSTEAFF. This chain joins TRBV5-1 and TRBJ1-1, with D hard to call. V dropped 1 base and J dropped 4 bases, with 8 bases sitting between them. CDR3 length equals 13 residues. Germline assignment: CDR1 SGHRS and CDR2 YFSETQ.